This T cell receptor (beta chain) appears in the sequencing data of a study of long-term antiretroviral therapy in people with HIV. The V gene's germline CDR1 is MDHEN and CDR2 SYDVKM. V shed 0 bases and J shed 7 bases, with 22 bases lying between them. The CDR3 runs 18 residues. Samples were assayed with immunoSEQ v3.0 at survey level. Here immunoSEQ multiplex PCR was the method, and the copy in TCRdb shows in-frame clones only, minus some. The sample holds about 32,000 clones, roughly 88% seen once. This sequence was found in a man between 18 and 29 years old with HIV. The source material was unsorted PBMCs, sampled 2.2 years after starting antiretroviral therapy. V gene TRBV28 combines with J gene TRBJ2-1; no firm D call. The CDR3 DNA reads as TGTGCCAGCAGTTTATGGTATGATCAAACCGGGTACAATAATGAGCAGTTCTTC. This translates into CASSLWYDQTGYNNEQFF. The full variable domain, with the rest looked up from reference TRBV28 and TRBJ2-1, is DVKVTQSSRYLVKRTGEKVFLECVQDMDHENMFWYRQDPGLGLRLIYFSYDVKMKEKGDIPEGYSVSREKKERFSLILESASTNQTSMYLCASSLWYDQTGYNNEQFFGPGTRLTVL.